This T cell receptor (beta chain) was captured in a study of blood T cell repertoires in COVID-19. About the study: COVID-19 samples collected from the United States, Italy and Spain covered acute and convalescent phases.

The study assigned cohorts using participant-reported clinical history. Assay: immunoSEQ multiplex PCR; the TCRdb copy retains only in-frame clones and omits some. The data hold about 270,000 clones, with approximately 90% observed a single time. Trimming took off 2 bases at V and 4 bases at J, with 12 bases between the two ends. CDR1 is KGHSH, CDR2 LQKENI, per germline. The CDR3 extends over 15 amino acids. The V call is TRBV18, the J call TRBJ1-3; D may be TRBD1 (6 bases). Sequences were obtained from PBMCs or T cells enriched from blood (not recorded which). The clonotype originates from a man aged 35-49 years who had been exposed to COVID-19. The CDR3 sequence is CASSPYRETGNTIYF. DNA of the CDR3: TGTGCCAGCTCACCATACAGGGAGACGGGAAACACCATATATTTT.